This TCR beta chain was sequenced for a study of blood T cell repertoires in COVID-19 (TCRdb year 2020). About the full investigation: Samples from collaborators originated in the United States, Italy and Spain and spanned both the acute and convalescent phases of COVID-19. The material from the prospective study consisted of cDNA or gDNA derived from T cells, B-cell-depleted T cells, or PBMCs. The sample metadata nearly always contained a de-identified subject ID, COVID-19 status, age in years and sex. The dataset comprised deeply sampled blood TCRbeta repertoires from subjects exposed to, actively infected with, or recovered from COVID-19. Samples came from the ongoing ImmuneRACE study (first 160 participants) plus 1,254 subjects from 6 global collaborators. Where available, HLA class I and class II types were obtained from metadata supplied by the sample provider rather than from assay-based typing. A freely available public database, intended as a resource for researchers studying the immune response to SARS-CoV-2, is where the repertoires were released. Paper-wide results and their limitations: The quantity of clinical and demographic metadata differed by source and by participant and was supplied without curation.

TCRbeta CDR3 regions were amplified from genomic DNA by means of the immunoSEQ Assay, a bias-controlled multiplex PCR. The authors' pipeline ran thus. The number of nucleated cells in each sample was estimated from the amplification of reference gene primers within the assay. To quantify the absolute abundance of each unique TCRbeta CDR3 rearrangement, sequence reads were collapsed and filtered. For each sample, productive Simpson clonality was calculated as the square root of Simpson's diversity index across productive rearrangements. TCRdb's version of the immuneACCESS table is confined to in-frame rearrangements and falls short of the full clone set. An unresolved V gene accounts for under half of the shortfall where checked; the remainder is of unknown origin. V, J and clone size derive from that table, while D and trimming were established from the DNA sequence. Recorded for this sample are some 250,000 clones; more than 75% of them occurred a single time. 3% to 3.5% of the sample comes from the top ten.

Trimming removed 6 bases from V and 1 base from J, leaving 15 bases between the germline ends. The CDR3 sequence holds 15 residues, the cysteine and phenylalanine included. The kept DNA is CDR3 alone, 45 bases in frame from the first base. The germline V gene sets CDR1 to SGHDT and CDR2 to YYEEEE. A second Seattle source provided samples from volunteer blood donors who had recovered from COVID-19. Each collaborating institution followed its own protocols to collect whole blood in K2EDTA tubes. For TCRbeta analysis, collaborators shipped samples as frozen whole blood, isolated PBMCs, or DNA extracted from either of those sample types. About this clone: Which antigen it targets is not known. Base qualities were left out, and no much larger clone turns up one base away.

The rearrangement joined TRBV5-6 to TRBJ2-3; no D gene call is confident. The sample taken for sequencing was peripheral blood. The receptor comes from a woman aged 25 to 39 who had recovered from COVID-19. In nucleotides, the sequence is TGTGCCAGCAAAAAAGAGCTCCACGGCACAGATACGCAGTATTTT. It translates to CASKKELHGTDTQYF.